Listed below are T cell receptor beta chains from one sample, sequenced in a study of blood T cell repertoires in COVID-19. Measured with immunoSEQ multiplex PCR; TCRdb has only the in-frame clones, and not every one. This sample has roughly 110,000 clones, with around 86% found just once. The sample consisted of peripheral blood. The receptors originated from a man between 40 and 49 years old with acute or convalescent COVID-19. CDR3s include the opening cysteine and the closing phenylalanine or tryptophan. A D gene is named only where the DNA matches it firmly.

d_call j_call v_call cdr3_nt cdr3_aa
NA TRBJ2-7 TRBV2 TGTGCCAGCAGTGGGCTAGCGAGCTACGAGCAGTACTTC CASSGLASYEQYF
NA TRBJ2-7 TRBV7-9 TGTGCCAGCGGCCCGCGGGACAGCCGTGAGCAGTACTTC CASGPRDSREQYF
NA TRBJ2-3 TRBV5-1 TGCGCCAGCAGCCCGCAGGGAAACACAGATACGCAGTATTTT CASSPQGNTDTQYF
NA TRBJ2-7 TRBV29-1 TGCAGCGTTCGCAGAGCGCTAACCTACGAGCAGTACTTC CSVRRALTYEQYF
NA TRBJ2-7 TRBV4-2 TGTGCCAGCAGCCAAGATTCAGGACAGTTCTACGAGCAGTACTTC CASSQDSGQFYEQYF
NA TRBJ1-4 TRBV3-1/TRBV3-2 TGTGCCAGCAGCCAAGTTATGGCTGAAAAACTGTTTTTT CASSQVMAEKLFF
NA TRBJ2-5 TRBV5-6 TGTGCCAGCAGCTTGGAGGGAGGAGAGACCCAGTACTTC CASSLEGGETQYF
NA TRBJ1-5 TRBV2 TGTGCCAGCAGCGCAGGGATTCAGCCCCAGCATTTT CASSAGIQPQHF
TRBD2 TRBJ2-7 TRBV20-1 TGCAGTGCTAGTACTAGCGGCGGTTTGGAGCAGTACTTC CSASTSGGLEQYF
TRBD1 TRBJ2-1 TRBV7-7 TGTGCCAGCAGCCTCGGGTCCGGCGGGACAGGGGTCTATGAGCAGTTCTTC CASSLGSGGTGVYEQFF